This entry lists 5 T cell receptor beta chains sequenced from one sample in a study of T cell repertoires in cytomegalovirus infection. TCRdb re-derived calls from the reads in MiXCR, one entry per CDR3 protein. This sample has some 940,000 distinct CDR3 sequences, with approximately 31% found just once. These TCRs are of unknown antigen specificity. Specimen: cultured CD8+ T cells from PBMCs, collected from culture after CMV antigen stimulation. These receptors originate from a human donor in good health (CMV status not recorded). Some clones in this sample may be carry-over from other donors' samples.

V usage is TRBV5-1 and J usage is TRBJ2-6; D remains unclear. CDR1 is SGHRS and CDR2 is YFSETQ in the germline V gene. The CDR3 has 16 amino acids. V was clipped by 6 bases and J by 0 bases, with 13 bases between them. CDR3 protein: CASKIAASSGANVLTF. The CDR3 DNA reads TGCGCCAGCAAAATCGCCGCGAGCTCTGGGGCCAACGTCCTGACTTTC. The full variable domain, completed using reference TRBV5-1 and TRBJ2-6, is KAGVTQTPRYLIKTRGQQVTLSCSPISGHRSVSWYQQTPGQGLQFLFEYFSETQRNKGNFPGRFSGRQFSNSRSEMNVSTLELGDSALYLCASKIAASSGANVLTFGAGSRLTVL.

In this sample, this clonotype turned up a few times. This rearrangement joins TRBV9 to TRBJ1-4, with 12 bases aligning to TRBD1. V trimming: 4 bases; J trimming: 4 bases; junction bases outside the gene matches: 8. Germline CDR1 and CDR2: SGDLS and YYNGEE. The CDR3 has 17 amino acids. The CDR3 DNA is TGTGCCAGCAGCAGGGGGACAGGGGGCTCGAATAATGAAAAACTGTTTTTT. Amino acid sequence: CASSRGTGGSNNEKLFF. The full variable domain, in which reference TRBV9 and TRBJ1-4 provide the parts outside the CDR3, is DSGVTQTPKHLITATGQRVTLRCSPRSGDLSVYWYQQSLDQGLQFLIQYYNGEERAKGNILERFSAQQFPDLHSELNLSSLELGDSALYFCASSRGTGGSNNEKLFFGSGTQLSVL.

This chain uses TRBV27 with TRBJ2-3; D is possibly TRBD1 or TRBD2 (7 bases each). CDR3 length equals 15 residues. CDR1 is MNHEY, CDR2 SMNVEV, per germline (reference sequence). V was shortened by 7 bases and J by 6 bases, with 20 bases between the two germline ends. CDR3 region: CASIRTGGGWDTQYF. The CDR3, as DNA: TGTGCCAGCATCAGGACAGGCGGGGGCTGGGATACGCAGTATTTT.

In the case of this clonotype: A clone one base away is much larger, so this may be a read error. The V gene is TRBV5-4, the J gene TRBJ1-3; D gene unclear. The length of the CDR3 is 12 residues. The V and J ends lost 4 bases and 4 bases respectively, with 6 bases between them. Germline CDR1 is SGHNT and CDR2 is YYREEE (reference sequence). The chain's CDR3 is CASSDGGNTIYF. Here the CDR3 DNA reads TGTGCCAGCAGCGACGGGGGAAACACCATATATTTT. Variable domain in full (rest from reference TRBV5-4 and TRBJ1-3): ETGVTQSPTHLIKTRGQQVTLRCSSQSGHNTVSWYQQALGQGPQFIFQYYREEENGRGNFPPRFSGLQFPNYSSELNVNALELDDSALYLCASSDGGNTIYFGEGSWLTVV.

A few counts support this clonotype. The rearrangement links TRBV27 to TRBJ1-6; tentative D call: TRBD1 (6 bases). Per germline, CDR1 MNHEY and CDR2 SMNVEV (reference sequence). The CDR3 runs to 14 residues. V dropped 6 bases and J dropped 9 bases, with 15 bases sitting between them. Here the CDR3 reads CASSFGGAGSPLHF. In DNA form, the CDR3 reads TGTGCCAGCAGCTTCGGGGGCGCAGGTTCACCCCTCCACTTT.